The TCR beta chain under discussion was sequenced for a study of cytomegalovirus exposure and HLA in healthy donors. Study results and limitations: The CMV antigen specificity of a few CMV-associated chains was confirmed through in vitro analysis. Across all donors, roughly uniform sequencing depth was an assumption of the presence/absence analyses.

The CDR3 has 15 residues. Trimming left V 1 base short and J 6 bases short, with 10 bases between. Germline values: CDR1 MDHEN, CDR2 SYDVKM. As for this clone: Its antigen is as yet unknown.

In the PCR, 60 Vbeta and 13 Jbeta primers were used. Authors' analysis steps: Unique TCR beta chains numbered around 75 million in a later analysis, with about 11 million shared. Data came from immunoSEQ multiplex PCR; TCRdb stores just in-frame clones and leaves some out. The DNA gave D and trimming, while V, J and clone size come from that table. The sample data list 100,000 to 150,000 clones. The chain recombines TRBV28 with TRBJ1-6; no clear D. The sequence came from a woman aged 40 to 49 in good health and CMV-seronegative. The sequenced sample was PBMCs. The DNA for the CDR3 is TGTGCCAGCAGTTTATCAGATCGCGGTAATTCACCCCTCCACTTT. Translating gives CASSLSDRGNSPLHF.